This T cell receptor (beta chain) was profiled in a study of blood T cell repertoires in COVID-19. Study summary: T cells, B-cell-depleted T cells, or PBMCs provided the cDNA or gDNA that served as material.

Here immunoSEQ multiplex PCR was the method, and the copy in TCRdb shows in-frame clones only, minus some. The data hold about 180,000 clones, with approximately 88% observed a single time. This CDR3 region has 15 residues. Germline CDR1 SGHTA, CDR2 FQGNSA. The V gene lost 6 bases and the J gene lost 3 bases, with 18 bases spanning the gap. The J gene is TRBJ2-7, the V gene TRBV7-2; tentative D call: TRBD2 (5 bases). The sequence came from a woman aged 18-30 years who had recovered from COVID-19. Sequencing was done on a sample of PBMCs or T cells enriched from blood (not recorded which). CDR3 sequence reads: CASSFTSGFHYEQYF. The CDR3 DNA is TGTGCCAGCAGTTTTACCTCGGGGTTCCACTACGAGCAGTACTTC.